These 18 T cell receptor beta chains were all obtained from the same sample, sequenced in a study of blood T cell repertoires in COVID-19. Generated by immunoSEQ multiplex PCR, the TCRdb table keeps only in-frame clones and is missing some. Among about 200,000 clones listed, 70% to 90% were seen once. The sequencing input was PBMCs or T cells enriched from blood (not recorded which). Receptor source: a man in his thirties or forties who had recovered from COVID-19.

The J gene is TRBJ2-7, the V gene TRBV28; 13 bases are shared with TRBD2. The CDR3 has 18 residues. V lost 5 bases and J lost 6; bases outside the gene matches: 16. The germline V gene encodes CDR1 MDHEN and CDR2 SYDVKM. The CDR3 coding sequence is TGTGCCAGCAGTGGCCATGCCCGGGGACTAGCGGGAAGAAGCGAGCAGTACTTC. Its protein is CASSGHARGLAGRSEQYF.

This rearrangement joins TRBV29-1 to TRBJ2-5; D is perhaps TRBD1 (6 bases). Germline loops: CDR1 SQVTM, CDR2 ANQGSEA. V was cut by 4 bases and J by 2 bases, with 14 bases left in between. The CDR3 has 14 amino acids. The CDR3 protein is CSVGYGTKQETQYF. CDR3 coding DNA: TGCAGCGTTGGGTATGGGACAAAACAAGAGACCCAGTACTTC. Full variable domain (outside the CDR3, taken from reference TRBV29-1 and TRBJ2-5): SAVISQKPSRDICQRGTSLTIQCQVDSQVTMMFWYRQQPGQSLTLIATANQGSEATYESGFVIDKFPISRPNLTFSTLTVSNMSPEDSSIYLCSVGYGTKQETQYFGPGTRLLVL.

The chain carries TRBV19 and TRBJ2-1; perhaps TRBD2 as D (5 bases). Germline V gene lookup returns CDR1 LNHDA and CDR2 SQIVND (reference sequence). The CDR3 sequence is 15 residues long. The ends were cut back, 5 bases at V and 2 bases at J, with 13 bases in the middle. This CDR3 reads CASSPKWGAYNEQFF. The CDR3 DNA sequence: TGTGCCAGTAGTCCCAAATGGGGAGCCTACAATGAGCAGTTCTTC. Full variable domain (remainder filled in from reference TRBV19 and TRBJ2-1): DGGITQSPKYLFRKEGQNVTLSCEQNLNHDAMYWYRQDPGQGLRLIYYSQIVNDFQKGDIAEGYSVSREKKESFPLTVTSAQKNPTAFYLCASSPKWGAYNEQFFGPGTRLTVL.

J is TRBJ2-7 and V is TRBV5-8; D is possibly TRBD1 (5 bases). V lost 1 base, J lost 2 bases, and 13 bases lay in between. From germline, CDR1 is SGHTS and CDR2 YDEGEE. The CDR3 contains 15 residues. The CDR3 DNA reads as TGTGCCAGCAGCTTGTATCCAGGGCCGCCCTACGAGCAGTACTTC. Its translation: CASSLYPGPPYEQYF.

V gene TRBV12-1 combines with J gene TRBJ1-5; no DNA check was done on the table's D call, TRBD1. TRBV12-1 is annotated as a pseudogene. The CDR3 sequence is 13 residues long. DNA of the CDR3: TGTGCCAGCAGCGCTAAGGGGCGTCAGCCCCAGCATTTT. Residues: CASSAKGRQPQHF.

The CDR3 here is CASSNQPGLVYSYEQYF. CDR3 sequence (DNA): TGTGCCAGCAGTAATCAACCGGGACTAGTTTATTCCTACGAGCAGTACTTC. The chain employs TRBV6-2 or TRBV6-3 and TRBJ2-7, with TRBD2 matching over 8 bases. V was clipped by 5 bases and J by 1 base; unmatched bases: 13. Germline CDR1 is MNHEY and CDR2 is SVGEGT. This CDR3 region has 17 residues.

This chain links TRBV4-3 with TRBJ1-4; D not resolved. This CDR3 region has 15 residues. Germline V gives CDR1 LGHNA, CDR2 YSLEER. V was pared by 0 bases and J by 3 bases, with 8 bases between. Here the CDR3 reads CASSQDVTANEKLFF. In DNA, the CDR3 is TGCGCCAGCAGCCAAGATGTAACGGCTAATGAAAAACTGTTTTTT.

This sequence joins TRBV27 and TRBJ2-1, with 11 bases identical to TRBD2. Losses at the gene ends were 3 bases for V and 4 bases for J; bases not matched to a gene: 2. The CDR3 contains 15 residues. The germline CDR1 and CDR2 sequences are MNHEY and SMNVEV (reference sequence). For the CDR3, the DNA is TGTGCCAGCAGTTTTGGACTAGCGGGTTACAATGAGCAGTTCTTC. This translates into CASSFGLAGYNEQFF.

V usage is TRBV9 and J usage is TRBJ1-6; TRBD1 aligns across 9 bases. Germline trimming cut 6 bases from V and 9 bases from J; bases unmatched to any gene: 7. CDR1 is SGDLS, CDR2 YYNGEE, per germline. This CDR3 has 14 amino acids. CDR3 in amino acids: CASTIGGQGSPLHF. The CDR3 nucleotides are TGTGCCAGCACCATTGGGGGACAGGGTTCACCCCTCCACTTT.

The CDR3 DNA reads TGTGCCAGCAGCTTATACTCCGTTGGGGGGGGAGACGAGCAGTACTTC. The encoded protein is CASSLYSVGGGDEQYF. This chain joins TRBV5-4 and TRBJ2-7, with TRBD2 identical over 7 bases. This CDR3 is built from 16 residues. With 2 bases clipped from V and 5 bases from J, the junction kept 13 bases outside the gene matches. Per the germline V gene, CDR1 is SGHNT and CDR2 is YYREEE (reference sequence).

The DNA for the CDR3 is TGTGCCAGCAGCTCCGGGACAGGGGGCCTAAGCCTGTTCTTC. Protein product: CASSSGTGGLSLFF. This rearrangement joins TRBV5-4 to TRBJ2-1, with 12 positions matching TRBD1. CDR1 SGHNT and CDR2 YYREEE come from the germline V gene (reference sequence). This CDR3 has 14 amino acids. The ends lost 3 bases at V and 15 bases at J; junction bases unmatched: 10. Using reference TRBV5-4 and TRBJ2-1 for the parts outside the CDR3, the full variable domain is ETGVTQSPTHLIKTRGQQVTLRCSSQSGHNTVSWYQQALGQGPQFIFQYYREEENGRGNFPPRFSGLQFPNYSSELNVNALELDDSALYLCASSSGTGGLSLFFGPGTRLTVL.

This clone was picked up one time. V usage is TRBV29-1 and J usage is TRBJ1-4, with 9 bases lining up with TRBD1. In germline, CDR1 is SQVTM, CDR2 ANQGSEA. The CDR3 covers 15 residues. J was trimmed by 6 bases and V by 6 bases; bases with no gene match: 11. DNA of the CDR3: TGCAGCGTCGCCCGTGGGACAGGGTTGGATGAAAAACTGTTTTTT. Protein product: CSVARGTGLDEKLFF.

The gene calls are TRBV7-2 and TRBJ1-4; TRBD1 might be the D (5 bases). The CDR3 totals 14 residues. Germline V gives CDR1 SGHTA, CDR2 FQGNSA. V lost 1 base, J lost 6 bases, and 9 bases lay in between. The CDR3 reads CASSLGRAYEKLFF. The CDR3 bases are TGTGCCAGCAGCTTAGGCAGGGCGTATGAAAAACTGTTTTTT.

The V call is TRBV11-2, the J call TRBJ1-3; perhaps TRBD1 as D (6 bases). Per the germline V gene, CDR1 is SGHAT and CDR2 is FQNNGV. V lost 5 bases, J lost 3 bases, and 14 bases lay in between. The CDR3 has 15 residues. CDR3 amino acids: CASSRIQGSGNTIYF. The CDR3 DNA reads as TGTGCCAGCAGCCGAATCCAGGGGAGTGGAAACACCATATATTTT.

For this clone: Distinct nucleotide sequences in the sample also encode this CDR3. The CDR3 reads CASSRETGELFF. In DNA, the CDR3 is TGTGCCAGCAGTCGGGAGACCGGGGAGCTGTTTTTT. The rearrangement joins TRBV6-5 to TRBJ2-2; a weak D match, TRBD2 (6 bases). Germline V gene data show CDR1 as MNHEY and CDR2 as SVGAGI. This CDR3 region has 12 residues. The V end was cut by 5 bases, the J end by 5 bases, with 6 bases between.

The CDR3 protein is CASSPEIRGRCEQYF. DNA for the CDR3: TGTGCCAGCTCACCGGAAATCAGAGGTAGGTGCGAGCAGTACTTC. This chain uses TRBV18 with TRBJ2-7, with unresolved D. The germline gives CDR1 KGHSH, CDR2 LQKENI. The V end was cut by 3 bases, the J end by 6 bases, with 18 bases between. There are 15 residues in the CDR3. The variable domain in full, completed from reference TRBV18 and TRBJ2-7, reads NAGVMQNPRHLVRRRGQEARLRCSPMKGHSHVYWYRQLPEEGLKFMVYLQKENIIDESGMPKERFSAEFPKEGPSILRIQQVVRGDSAAYFCASSPEIRGRCEQYFGPGTRLTVT.

CDR3: CASRGGEDEKLFF. CDR3 sequence (DNA): TGTGCCAGCAGGGGGGGGGAGGATGAAAAACTGTTTTTT. This chain connects TRBV27 to TRBJ1-4; D might be TRBD1 (5 bases). The CDR3 length is 13 residues. Germline CDR1 MNHEY, CDR2 SMNVEV (reference sequence). The ends were cut back, 6 bases at V and 6 bases at J, with 11 bases in the middle. Full variable domain (rest looked up from reference TRBV27 and TRBJ1-4): EAQVTQNPRYLITVTGKKLTVTCSQNMNHEYMSWYRQDPGLGLRQIYYSMNVEVTDKGDVPEGYKVSRKEKRNFPLILESPSPNQTSLYFCASRGGEDEKLFFGSGTQLSVL.

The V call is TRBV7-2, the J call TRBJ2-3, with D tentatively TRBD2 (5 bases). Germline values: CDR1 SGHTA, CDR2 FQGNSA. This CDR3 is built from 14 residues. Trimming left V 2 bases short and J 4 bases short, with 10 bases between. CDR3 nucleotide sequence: TGTGCCAGCAGCTTAATGGCTAGCCCAGATACGCAGTATTTT. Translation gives CASSLMASPDTQYF. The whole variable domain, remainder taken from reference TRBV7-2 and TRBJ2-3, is GAGVSQSPSNKVTEKGKDVELRCDPISGHTALYWYRQSLGQGLEFLIYFQGNSAPDKSGLPSDRFSAERTGGSVSTLTIQRTQQEDSAVYLCASSLMASPDTQYFGPGTRLTVL.